This paragraph covers one T cell receptor beta chain sequence. The data are from a study of blood T cell repertoires in COVID-19. Germline V CDR1 and CDR2: MNHNY, SVGAGI (reference sequence). The V end lost 0 bases, the J end lost 6 bases, and 8 bases lay between the germline ends. The CDR3 is made up of 13 amino acids. This table comes from immunoSEQ multiplex PCR, and its TCRdb copy is limited to in-frame clones, with some not included. The table includes approximately 150,000 clones, approximately 90% detected once. This TCR was sampled from a man over 45 who had recovered from COVID-19. This chain uses TRBV6-6 with TRBJ1-2, with D uncertain. Sequencing was carried out using peripheral blood. The CDR3 bases are TGTGCCAGCAGTTACTCGGCGGGAGATGGCTACACCTTC. Its protein product is CASSYSAGDGYTF.